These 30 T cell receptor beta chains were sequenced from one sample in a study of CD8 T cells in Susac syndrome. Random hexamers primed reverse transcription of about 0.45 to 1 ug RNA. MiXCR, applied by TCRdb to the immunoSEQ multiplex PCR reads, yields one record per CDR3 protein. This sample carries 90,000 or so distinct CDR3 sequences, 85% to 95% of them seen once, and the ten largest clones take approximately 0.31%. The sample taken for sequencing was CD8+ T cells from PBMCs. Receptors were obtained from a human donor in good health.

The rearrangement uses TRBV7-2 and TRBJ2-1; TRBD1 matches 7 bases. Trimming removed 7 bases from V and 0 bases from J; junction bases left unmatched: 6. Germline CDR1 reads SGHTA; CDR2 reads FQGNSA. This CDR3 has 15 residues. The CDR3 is CASTPGTASYNEQFF. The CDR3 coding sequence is TGTGCCAGCACCCCAGGGACAGCCTCCTACAATGAGCAGTTCTTC.

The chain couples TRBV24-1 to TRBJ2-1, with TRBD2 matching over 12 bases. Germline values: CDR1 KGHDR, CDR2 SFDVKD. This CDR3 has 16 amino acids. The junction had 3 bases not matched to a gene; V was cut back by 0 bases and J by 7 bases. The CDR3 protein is CATSDLGLAGMNEQFF. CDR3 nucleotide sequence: TGTGCCACCAGTGATTTGGGACTAGCGGGGATGAATGAGCAGTTCTTC.

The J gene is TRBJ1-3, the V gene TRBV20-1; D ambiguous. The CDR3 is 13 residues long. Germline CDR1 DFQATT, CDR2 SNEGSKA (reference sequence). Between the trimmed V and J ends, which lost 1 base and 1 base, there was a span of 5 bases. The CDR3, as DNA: TGCAGTGCTAGAGCCGCATCTGGAAACACCATATATTTT. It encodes CSARAASGNTIYF.

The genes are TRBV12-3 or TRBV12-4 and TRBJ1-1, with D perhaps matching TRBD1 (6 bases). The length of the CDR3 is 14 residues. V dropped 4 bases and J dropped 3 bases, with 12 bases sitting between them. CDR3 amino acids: CASSSGQYHTEAFF. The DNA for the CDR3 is TGTGCCAGCAGTTCTGGACAGTATCACACTGAAGCTTTCTTT.

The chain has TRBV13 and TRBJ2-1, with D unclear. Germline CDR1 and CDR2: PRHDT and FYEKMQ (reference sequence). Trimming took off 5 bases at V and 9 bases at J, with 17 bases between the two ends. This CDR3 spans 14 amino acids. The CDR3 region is CASSQSLEKGEQFF. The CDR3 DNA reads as TGTGCCAGCAGCCAATCCCTAGAAAAGGGTGAGCAGTTCTTC.

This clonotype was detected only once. CDR3 DNA sequence: TGTGCCAGTAGTATTACACCCTCTGGGGCCAACGTCCTGACTTTC. Protein product: CASSITPSGANVLTF. V is TRBV19 and J is TRBJ2-6; D remains unclear. CDR3 size: 15 residues. Trimming took off 3 bases at V and 0 bases at J, with 6 bases between the two ends. The germline V gene encodes CDR1 LNHDA and CDR2 SQIVND (reference sequence). Based on the CDR3 plus reference TRBV19 and TRBJ2-6, the full variable domain is DGGITQSPKYLFRKEGQNVTLSCEQNLNHDAMYWYRQDPGQGLRLIYYSQIVNDFQKGDIAEGYSVSREKKESFPLTVTSAQKNPTAFYLCASSITPSGANVLTFGAGSRLTVL.

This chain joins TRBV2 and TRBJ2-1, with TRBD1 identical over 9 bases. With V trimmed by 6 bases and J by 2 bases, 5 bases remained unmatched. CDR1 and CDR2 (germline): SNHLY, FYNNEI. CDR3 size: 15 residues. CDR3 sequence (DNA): TGTGCCAGCAGATCCCGGGACAGGGCCTACAATGAGCAGTTCTTC. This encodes CASRSRDRAYNEQFF.

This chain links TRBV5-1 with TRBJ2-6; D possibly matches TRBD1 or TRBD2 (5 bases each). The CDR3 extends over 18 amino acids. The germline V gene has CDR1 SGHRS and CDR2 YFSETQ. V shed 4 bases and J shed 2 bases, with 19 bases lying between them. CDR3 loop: CASSEGITAGAGANVLTF. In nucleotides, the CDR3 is TGCGCCAGCAGCGAGGGGATTACTGCTGGGGCTGGGGCCAACGTCCTGACTTTC.

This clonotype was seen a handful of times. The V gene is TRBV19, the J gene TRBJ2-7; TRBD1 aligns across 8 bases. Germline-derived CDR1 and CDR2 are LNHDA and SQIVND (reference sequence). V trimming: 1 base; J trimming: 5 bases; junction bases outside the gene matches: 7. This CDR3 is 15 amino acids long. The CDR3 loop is CASSIGPQGGHEQYF. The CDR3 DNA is TGTGCCAGTAGTATAGGTCCACAGGGGGGACACGAGCAGTACTTC.

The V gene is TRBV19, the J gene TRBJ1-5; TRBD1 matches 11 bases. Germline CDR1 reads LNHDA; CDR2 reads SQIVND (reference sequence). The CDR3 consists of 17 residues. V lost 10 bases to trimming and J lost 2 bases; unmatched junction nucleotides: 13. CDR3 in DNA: TGTGCCACATCGCCGGGACAGGGGGATTGGGGCAATCAGCCCCAGCATTTT. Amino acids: CATSPGQGDWGNQPQHF.

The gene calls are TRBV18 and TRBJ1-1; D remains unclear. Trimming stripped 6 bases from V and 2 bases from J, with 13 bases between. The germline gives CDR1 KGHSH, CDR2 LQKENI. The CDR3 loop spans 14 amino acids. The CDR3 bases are TGTGCCAGCTCCTCCTGGACGGATAACACTGAAGCTTTCTTT. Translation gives CASSSWTDNTEAFF.

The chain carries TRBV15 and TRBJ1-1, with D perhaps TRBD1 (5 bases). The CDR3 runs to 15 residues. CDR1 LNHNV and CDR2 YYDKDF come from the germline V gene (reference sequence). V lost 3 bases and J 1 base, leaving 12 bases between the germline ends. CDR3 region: CATSRPGPRNTEAFF. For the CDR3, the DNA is TGTGCCACCAGCAGGCCGGGACCCAGGAACACTGAAGCTTTCTTT.

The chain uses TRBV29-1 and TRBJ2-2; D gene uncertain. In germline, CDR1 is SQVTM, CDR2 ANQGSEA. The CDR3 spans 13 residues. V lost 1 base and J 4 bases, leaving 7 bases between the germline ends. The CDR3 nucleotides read TGCAGCGTTGAAGGTAGAAGCACCGGGGAGCTGTTTTTT. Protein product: CSVEGRSTGELFF.

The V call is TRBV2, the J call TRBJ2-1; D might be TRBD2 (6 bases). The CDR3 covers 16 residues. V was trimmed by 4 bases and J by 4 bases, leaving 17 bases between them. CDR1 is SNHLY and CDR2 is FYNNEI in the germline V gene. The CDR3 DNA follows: TGTGCCAGCAGTGCACGGGCGGTAGCGGTTTACAATGAGCAGTTCTTC. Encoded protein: CASSARAVAVYNEQFF. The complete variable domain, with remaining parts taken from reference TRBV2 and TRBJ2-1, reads EPEVTQTPSHQVTQMGQEVILRCVPISNHLYFYWYRQILGQKVEFLVSFYNNEISEKSEIFDDQFSVERPDGSNFTLKIRSTKLEDSAMYFCASSARAVAVYNEQFFGPGTRLTVL.

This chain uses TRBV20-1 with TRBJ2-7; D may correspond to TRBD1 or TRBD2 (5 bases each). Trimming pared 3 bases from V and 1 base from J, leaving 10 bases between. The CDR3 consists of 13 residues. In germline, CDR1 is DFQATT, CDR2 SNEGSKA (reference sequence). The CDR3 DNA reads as TGCAGTGCTAGCCCCTGGGGGTCCTACGAGCAGTACTTC. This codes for CSASPWGSYEQYF.

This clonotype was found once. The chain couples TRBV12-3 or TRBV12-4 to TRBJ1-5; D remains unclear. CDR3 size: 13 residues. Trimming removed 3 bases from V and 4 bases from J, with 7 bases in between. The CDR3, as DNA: TGTGCCAGCAGTTTCCTGGGGAATCAGCCCCAGCATTTT. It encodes CASSFLGNQPQHF.

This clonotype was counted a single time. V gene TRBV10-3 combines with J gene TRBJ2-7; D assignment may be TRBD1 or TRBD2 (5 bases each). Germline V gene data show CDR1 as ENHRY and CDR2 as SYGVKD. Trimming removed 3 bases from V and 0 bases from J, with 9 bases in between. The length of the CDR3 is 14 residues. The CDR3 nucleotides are TGTGCCATCAGTGACCCCGGGACCTCCTACGAGCAGTACTTC. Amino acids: CAISDPGTSYEQYF.

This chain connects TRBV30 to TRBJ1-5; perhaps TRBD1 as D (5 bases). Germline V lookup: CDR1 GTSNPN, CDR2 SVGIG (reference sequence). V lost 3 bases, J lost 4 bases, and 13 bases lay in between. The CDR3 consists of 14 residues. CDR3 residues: CAWSRDGKNQPQHF. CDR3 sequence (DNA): TGTGCCTGGAGCCGGGACGGAAAGAATCAGCCCCAGCATTTT.

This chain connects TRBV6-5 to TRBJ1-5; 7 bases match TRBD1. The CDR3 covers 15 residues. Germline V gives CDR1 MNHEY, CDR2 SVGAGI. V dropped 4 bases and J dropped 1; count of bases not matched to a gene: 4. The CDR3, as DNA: TGTGCCAGCAGTTCCGGGACAGAGAGCAATCAGCCCCAGCATTTT. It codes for CASSSGTESNQPQHF.

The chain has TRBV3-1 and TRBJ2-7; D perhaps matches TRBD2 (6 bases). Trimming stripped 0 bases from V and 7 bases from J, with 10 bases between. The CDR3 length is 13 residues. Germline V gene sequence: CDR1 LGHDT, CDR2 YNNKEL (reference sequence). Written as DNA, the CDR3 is TGTGCCAGCAGCCAAGAAGCGCGGGAAGAGCAGTACTTC. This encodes CASSQEAREEQYF.

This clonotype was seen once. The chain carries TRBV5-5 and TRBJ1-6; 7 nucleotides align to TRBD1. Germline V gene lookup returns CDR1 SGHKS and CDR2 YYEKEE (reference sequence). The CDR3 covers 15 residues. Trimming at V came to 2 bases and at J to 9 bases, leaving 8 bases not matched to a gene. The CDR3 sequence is CASSFSTGEGSPLHF. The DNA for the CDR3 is TGTGCCAGCAGCTTTTCCACAGGGGAGGGTTCACCCCTCCACTTT.

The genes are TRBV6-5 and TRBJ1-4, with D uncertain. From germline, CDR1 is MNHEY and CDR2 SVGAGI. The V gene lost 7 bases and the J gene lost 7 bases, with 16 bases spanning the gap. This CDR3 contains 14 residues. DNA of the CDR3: TGTGCCAGCATGGGCTCGGGAGGGTTTGAAAAACTGTTTTTT. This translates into CASMGSGGFEKLFF.

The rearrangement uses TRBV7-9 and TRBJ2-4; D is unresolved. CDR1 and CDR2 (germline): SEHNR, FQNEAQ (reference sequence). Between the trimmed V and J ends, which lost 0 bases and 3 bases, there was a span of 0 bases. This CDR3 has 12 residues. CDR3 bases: TGTGCCAGCAGCTTAGCCAAAAACATTCAGTACTTC. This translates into CASSLAKNIQYF.

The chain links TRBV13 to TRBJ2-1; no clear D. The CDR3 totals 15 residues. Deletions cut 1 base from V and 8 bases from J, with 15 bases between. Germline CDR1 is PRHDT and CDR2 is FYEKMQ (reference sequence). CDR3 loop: CASSLVRNGLHEQFF. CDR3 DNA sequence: TGTGCCAGCAGCTTAGTCCGGAACGGCCTTCATGAGCAGTTCTTC.

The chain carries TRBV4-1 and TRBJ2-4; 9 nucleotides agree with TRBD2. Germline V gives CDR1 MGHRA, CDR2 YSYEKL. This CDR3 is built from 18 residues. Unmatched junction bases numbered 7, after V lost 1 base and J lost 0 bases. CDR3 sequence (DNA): TGCGCCAGCAGCCAAGGGATAGCGGGGGCTCTAGCCAAAAACATTCAGTACTTC. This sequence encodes CASSQGIAGALAKNIQYF.

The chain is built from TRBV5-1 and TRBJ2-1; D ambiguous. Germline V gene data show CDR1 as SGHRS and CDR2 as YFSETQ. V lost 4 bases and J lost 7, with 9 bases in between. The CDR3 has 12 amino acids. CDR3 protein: CASSPDGNEQFF. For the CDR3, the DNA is TGCGCCAGCAGCCCTGACGGGAATGAGCAGTTCTTC.

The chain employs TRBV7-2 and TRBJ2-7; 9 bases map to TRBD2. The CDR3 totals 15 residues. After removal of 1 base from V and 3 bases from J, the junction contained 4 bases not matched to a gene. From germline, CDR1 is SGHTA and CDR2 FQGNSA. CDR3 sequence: CASSLVGSGGYEQYF. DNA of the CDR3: TGTGCCAGCAGCTTAGTCGGTAGCGGGGGCTACGAGCAGTACTTC.

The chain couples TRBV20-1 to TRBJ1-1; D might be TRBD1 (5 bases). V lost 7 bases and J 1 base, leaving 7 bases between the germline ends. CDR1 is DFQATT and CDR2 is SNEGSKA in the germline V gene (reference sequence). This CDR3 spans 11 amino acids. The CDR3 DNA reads TGCAGTGGGGGACCGAACACTGAAGCTTTCTTT. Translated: CSGGPNTEAFF.

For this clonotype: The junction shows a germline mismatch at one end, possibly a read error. The CDR3 loop is CSVEGSMGTRWVAF. The CDR3, as DNA: TGCAGCGTTGAAGGTTCGATGGGGACAAGATGGGTGGCCTTC. V is TRBV29-1 and J is TRBJ1-2; weak D call: TRBD1 (6 bases). This CDR3 is 14 amino acids long. Germline CDR1 is SQVTM and CDR2 is ANQGSEA.

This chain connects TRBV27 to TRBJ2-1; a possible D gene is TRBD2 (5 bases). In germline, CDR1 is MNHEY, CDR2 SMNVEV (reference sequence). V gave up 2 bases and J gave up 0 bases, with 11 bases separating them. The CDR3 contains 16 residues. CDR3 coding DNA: TGTGCCAGCAGTTTAATCGGGGTCGTCTCCTACAATGAGCAGTTCTTC. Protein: CASSLIGVVSYNEQFF.